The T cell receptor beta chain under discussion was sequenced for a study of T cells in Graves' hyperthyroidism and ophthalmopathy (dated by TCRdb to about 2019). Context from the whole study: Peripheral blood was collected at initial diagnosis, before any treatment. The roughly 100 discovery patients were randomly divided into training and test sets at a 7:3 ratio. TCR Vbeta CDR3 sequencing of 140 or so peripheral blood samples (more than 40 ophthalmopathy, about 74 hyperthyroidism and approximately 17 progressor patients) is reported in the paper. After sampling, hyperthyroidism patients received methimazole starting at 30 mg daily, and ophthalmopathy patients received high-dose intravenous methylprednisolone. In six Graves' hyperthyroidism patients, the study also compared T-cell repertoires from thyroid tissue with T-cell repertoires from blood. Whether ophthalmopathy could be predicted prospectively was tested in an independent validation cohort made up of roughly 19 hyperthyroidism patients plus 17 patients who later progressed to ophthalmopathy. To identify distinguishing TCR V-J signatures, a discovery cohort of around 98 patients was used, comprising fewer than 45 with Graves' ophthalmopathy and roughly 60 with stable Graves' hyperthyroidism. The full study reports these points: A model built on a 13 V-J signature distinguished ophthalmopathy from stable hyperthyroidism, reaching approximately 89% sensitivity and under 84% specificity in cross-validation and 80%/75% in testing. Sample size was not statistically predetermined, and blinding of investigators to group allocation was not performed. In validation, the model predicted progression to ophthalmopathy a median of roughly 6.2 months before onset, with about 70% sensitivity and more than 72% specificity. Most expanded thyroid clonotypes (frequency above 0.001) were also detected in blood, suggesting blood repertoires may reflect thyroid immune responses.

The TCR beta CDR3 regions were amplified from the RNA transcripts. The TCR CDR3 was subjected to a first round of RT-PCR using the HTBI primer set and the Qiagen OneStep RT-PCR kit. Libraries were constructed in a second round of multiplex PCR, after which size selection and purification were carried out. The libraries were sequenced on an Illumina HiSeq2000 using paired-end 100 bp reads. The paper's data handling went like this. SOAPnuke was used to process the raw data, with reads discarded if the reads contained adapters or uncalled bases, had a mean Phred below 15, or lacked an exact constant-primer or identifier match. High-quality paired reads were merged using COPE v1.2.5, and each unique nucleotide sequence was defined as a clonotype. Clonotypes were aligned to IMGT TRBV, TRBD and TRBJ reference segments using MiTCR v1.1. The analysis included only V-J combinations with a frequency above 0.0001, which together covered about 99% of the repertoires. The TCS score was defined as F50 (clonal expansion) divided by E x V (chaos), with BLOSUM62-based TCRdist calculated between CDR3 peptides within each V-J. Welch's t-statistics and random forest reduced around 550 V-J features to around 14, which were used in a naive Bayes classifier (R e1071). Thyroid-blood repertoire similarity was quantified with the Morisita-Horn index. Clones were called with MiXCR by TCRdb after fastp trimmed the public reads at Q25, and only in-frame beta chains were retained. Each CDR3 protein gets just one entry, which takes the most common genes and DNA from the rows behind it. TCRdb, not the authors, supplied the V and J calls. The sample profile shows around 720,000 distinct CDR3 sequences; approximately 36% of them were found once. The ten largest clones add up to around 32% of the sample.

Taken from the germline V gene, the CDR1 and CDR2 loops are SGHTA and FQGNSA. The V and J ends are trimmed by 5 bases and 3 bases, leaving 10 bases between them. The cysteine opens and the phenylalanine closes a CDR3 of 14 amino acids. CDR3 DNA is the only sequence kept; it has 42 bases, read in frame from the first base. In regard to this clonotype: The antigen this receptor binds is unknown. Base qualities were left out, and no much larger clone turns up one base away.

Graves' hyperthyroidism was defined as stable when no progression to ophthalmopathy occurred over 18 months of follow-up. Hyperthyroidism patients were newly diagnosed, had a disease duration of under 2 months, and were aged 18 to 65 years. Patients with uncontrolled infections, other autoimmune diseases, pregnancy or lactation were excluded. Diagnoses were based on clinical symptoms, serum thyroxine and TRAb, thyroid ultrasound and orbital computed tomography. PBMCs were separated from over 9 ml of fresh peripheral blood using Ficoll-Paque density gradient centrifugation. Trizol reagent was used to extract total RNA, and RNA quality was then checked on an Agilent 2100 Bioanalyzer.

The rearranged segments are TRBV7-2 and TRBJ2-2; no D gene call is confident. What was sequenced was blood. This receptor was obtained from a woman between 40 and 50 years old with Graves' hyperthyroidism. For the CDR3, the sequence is CASSHRRYTGELFF. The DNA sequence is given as TGTGCCAGCAGCCATCGACGGTACACCGGGGAGCTGTTTTTT.